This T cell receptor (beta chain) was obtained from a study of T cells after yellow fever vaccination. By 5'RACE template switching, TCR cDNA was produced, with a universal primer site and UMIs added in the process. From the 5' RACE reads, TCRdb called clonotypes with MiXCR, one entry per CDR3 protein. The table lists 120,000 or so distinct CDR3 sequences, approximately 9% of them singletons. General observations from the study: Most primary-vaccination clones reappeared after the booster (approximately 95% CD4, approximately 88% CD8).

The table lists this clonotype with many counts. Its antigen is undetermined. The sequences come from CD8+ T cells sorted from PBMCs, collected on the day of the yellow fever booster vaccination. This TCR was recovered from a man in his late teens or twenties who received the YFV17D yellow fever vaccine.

In DNA, the CDR3 is TGCAGTGCTCGTATACAGGGTATGAGTGAGCAGTTCTTC. Translated: CSARIQGMSEQFF. The chain has TRBV20-1 and TRBJ2-1; D may be TRBD1 (6 bases). The V and J ends lost 5 bases and 9 bases respectively, with 17 bases between them. CDR3 length equals 13 residues. The germline V gene encodes CDR1 DFQATT and CDR2 SNEGSKA (reference sequence).